A single sample is the source of the 26 T cell receptor beta chains below, sequenced in a study of control samples from healthy donors and cancer patients. Assay used: immunoSEQ multiplex PCR; TCRdb lists only in-frame clones, some missing. Among about 59,000 clones listed, 92% were seen once. Sequenced sample: PBMCs. The receptors come from a middle-aged man with colorectal cancer.

This chain joins TRBV11-2 and TRBJ2-5; 7 bases match TRBD1. V lost 5 bases and J lost 3; bases outside the gene matches: 6. The CDR3 is made up of 14 amino acids. Germline V CDR1 and CDR2: SGHAT, FQNNGV. Here the CDR3 DNA reads TGTGCCAGCAGCCCCCACACAGGGGAAGAGACCCAGTACTTC. It translates to CASSPHTGEETQYF.

The rearrangement links TRBV7-2 to TRBJ2-4; D may correspond to TRBD1 or TRBD2 (7 bases each). The CDR3 totals 18 residues. Germline values: CDR1 SGHTA, CDR2 FQGNSA. V was clipped by 6 bases and J by 0 bases, with 21 bases between them. Here the CDR3 reads CASSFSGGARTAKNIQYF. The CDR3 nucleotides are TGTGCCAGCAGTTTCTCAGGGGGGGCGCGAACAGCCAAAAACATTCAGTACTTC. The entire variable domain, with the rest obtained from reference TRBV7-2 and TRBJ2-4, is as follows: GAGVSQSPSNKVTEKGKDVELRCDPISGHTALYWYRQSLGQGLEFLIYFQGNSAPDKSGLPSDRFSAERTGGSVSTLTIQRTQQEDSAVYLCASSFSGGARTAKNIQYFGAGTRLSVL.

This chain joins TRBV7-9 and TRBJ2-2; no clear D. The CDR3 contains 15 residues. Germline CDR1 SEHNR, CDR2 FQNEAQ (reference sequence). Trimming took 2 bases from V and 5 from J, leaving 12 bases between them. In DNA form, the CDR3 reads TGTGCCAGCAGCTTATTAGGGTTGAGAACCGGGGAGCTGTTTTTT. Encoded protein: CASSLLGLRTGELFF.

This clone was found once. The gene calls are TRBV7-2 and TRBJ1-2; D is uncertain. V lost 5 bases, J lost 3 bases, and 10 bases lay in between. Per the germline V gene, CDR1 is SGHTA and CDR2 is FQGNSA. CDR3 size: 13 residues. The CDR3 protein is CASSAWTDYGYTF. CDR3 in DNA: TGTGCCAGCAGCGCCTGGACTGACTATGGCTACACCTTC.

The chain uses TRBV7-2 and TRBJ1-2; no definite D call. Per the germline V gene, CDR1 is SGHTA and CDR2 is FQGNSA. The CDR3 covers 18 residues. The V end was cut by 2 bases, the J end by 2 bases, with 21 bases between. The CDR3 protein is CASSLQFDGEFSNYGYTF. The CDR3 nucleotides read TGTGCCAGCAGCTTACAATTCGACGGGGAATTCTCCAACTATGGCTACACCTTC.

This chain links TRBV4-1 with TRBJ1-4; 9 nucleotides match TRBD1. V shed 4 bases, J shed 8 bases, and the junction held 8 bases outside the gene matches. This CDR3 spans 15 amino acids. Germline CDR1 is MGHRA and CDR2 is YSYEKL. The CDR3 coding sequence is TGCGCCAGCAGCCCAAACCGGGACAGGGAGGAAAAACTGTTTTTT. Translating gives CASSPNRDREEKLFF.

The rearrangement uses TRBV19 and TRBJ2-6; D not resolved. CDR3 length: 15 residues. Germline V gene lookup returns CDR1 LNHDA and CDR2 SQIVND (reference sequence). Trimming took 4 bases from V and 1 from J, leaving 8 bases between them. CDR3 nucleotides: TGTGCCAGTAGTACCCAGCGATCTGGGGCCAACGTCCTGACTTTC. Translating gives CASSTQRSGANVLTF.

The rearrangement joins TRBV29-1 to TRBJ1-4, with 11 positions matching TRBD1. The CDR3 extends over 17 amino acids. V shed 6 bases, J shed 8 bases, and the junction held 17 bases outside the gene matches. Germline V lookup: CDR1 SQVTM, CDR2 ANQGSEA. CDR3 DNA sequence: TGCAGCGTAGACCGGGACAGGGGGAACGAATGCCCGGAAAAACTGTTTTTT. Encoded protein: CSVDRDRGNECPEKLFF.

This chain uses TRBV3-1 (or the pseudogene TRBV3-2) with TRBJ1-6, with D hard to call. The CDR3 has 12 amino acids. Trimming shortened V by 5 bases and J by 7 bases, and 6 bases separated the two germline ends. CDR1 and CDR2 (germline): LGHDT, YNNKEL (reference sequence). The CDR3 is CASSRVNSPLHF. For the CDR3, the DNA is TGTGCCAGCAGCAGGGTGAATTCACCCCTCCACTTT.

A single count supports this clone. The rearrangement links TRBV4-2 to TRBJ2-7, with 11 positions matching TRBD2. Germline CDR1 and CDR2: LGHNA and YNFKEQ. Trimming took 1 base from V and 3 from J; bases not matched to a gene: 2. This CDR3 comprises 15 residues. The CDR3 DNA reads TGTGCCAGCAGCCAAGCCGGGACTAGCGGCTACGAGCAGTACTTC. Amino acid sequence: CASSQAGTSGYEQYF.

This clone was detected once. This chain links TRBV27 with TRBJ1-4; D not resolved. This CDR3 comprises 15 residues. Germline values: CDR1 MNHEY, CDR2 SMNVEV (reference sequence). Trimming shortened V by 3 bases and J by 2 bases, and 10 bases separated the two germline ends. The chain's CDR3 is CASSFFRGTNEKLFF. The DNA of the CDR3 is TGTGCCAGCAGTTTCTTCCGAGGGACTAATGAAAAACTGTTTTTT.

The chain employs TRBV3-1 (or the pseudogene TRBV3-2) and TRBJ2-7; the match to TRBD1 covers 7 bases. This CDR3 region has 13 residues. Germline trimming cut 4 bases from V and 6 bases from J; bases unmatched to any gene: 6. The germline V gene has CDR1 LGHDT and CDR2 YNNKEL (reference sequence). For the CDR3, the DNA is TGTGCCAGCAGCCCACCCACAGGGGTCGAGCAGTACTTC. It yields the protein CASSPPTGVEQYF.

The chain couples TRBV29-1 to TRBJ2-7; D is unresolved. The CDR3 is 10 amino acids. The germline CDR1 and CDR2 sequences are SQVTM and ANQGSEA. V was trimmed by 4 bases and J by 3 bases, leaving 4 bases between them. CDR3 in DNA: TGCAGCGTTGGCGACTACGAGCAGTACTTC. Encoded protein: CSVGDYEQYF.

V and J are TRBV6-4 and TRBJ1-2; D is possibly TRBD1 (6 bases). Germline loops: CDR1 MRHNA, CDR2 SNTAGT. This CDR3 spans 13 amino acids. V was clipped by 4 bases and J by 6 bases, with 12 bases between them. The CDR3 here is CASSGGGRNGYTF. The CDR3 DNA reads as TGTGCCAGCAGTGGCGGGGGGCGGAATGGCTACACCTTC.

The chain has TRBV4-3 and TRBJ1-5; D gene unclear. The germline V gene encodes CDR1 LGHNA and CDR2 YSLEER. The V end was cut by 0 bases, the J end by 0 bases, with 9 bases between. The CDR3 has 16 amino acids. The CDR3: CASSQELSYSNQPQHF. DNA of the CDR3: TGCGCCAGCAGCCAAGAGCTCTCGTATAGCAATCAGCCCCAGCATTTT.

This clone was seen once. V is TRBV3-1 (or the pseudogene TRBV3-2) and J is TRBJ2-2; D is perhaps TRBD1 or TRBD2 (5 bases each). Germline V gene data show CDR1 as LGHDT and CDR2 as YNNKEL (reference sequence). CDR3 size: 14 residues. V was shortened by 8 bases and J by 5 bases, with 15 bases between the two germline ends. The CDR3 protein is CASGTAVRTGELFF. In DNA, the CDR3 is TGTGCCAGCGGGACCGCCGTTCGGACCGGGGAGCTGTTTTTT.

The V and J genes are TRBV19 and TRBJ1-5; the match to TRBD1 covers 7 bases. Unmatched junction bases numbered 4, after V lost 6 bases and J lost 5 bases. The V gene's germline CDR1 is LNHDA and CDR2 SQIVND (reference sequence). CDR3 length: 13 residues. This CDR3 reads CASRDRADQPQHF. As DNA, the CDR3 is TGTGCCAGTAGAGACAGGGCGGATCAGCCCCAGCATTTT. Using reference TRBV19 and TRBJ1-5 for the parts outside the CDR3, the full variable domain is DGGITQSPKYLFRKEGQNVTLSCEQNLNHDAMYWYRQDPGQGLRLIYYSQIVNDFQKGDIAEGYSVSREKKESFPLTVTSAQKNPTAFYLCASRDRADQPQHFGDGTRLSIL.

The V gene is TRBV7-2, the J gene TRBJ2-1; 8 bases are a match to TRBD2. The CDR3 length is 15 residues. The ends lost 5 bases at V and 4 bases at J; junction bases unmatched: 7. CDR1 and CDR2 (germline): SGHTA, FQGNSA. The CDR3 DNA is TGTGCCAGCAGCCGCACGCGGGGGGTATACAATGAGCAGTTCTTC. Encoded protein: CASSRTRGVYNEQFF. The whole variable domain, filled in from reference TRBV7-2 and TRBJ2-1, reads GAGVSQSPSNKVTEKGKDVELRCDPISGHTALYWYRQSLGQGLEFLIYFQGNSAPDKSGLPSDRFSAERTGGSVSTLTIQRTQQEDSAVYLCASSRTRGVYNEQFFGPGTRLTVL.

The chain uses TRBV4-2 and TRBJ2-5; TRBD2 agrees at 8 bases. The germline V gene has CDR1 LGHNA and CDR2 YNFKEQ. The V and J ends lost 4 bases and 0 bases, in that order; junction bases with no gene match: 4. CDR3 length: 15 residues. The CDR3 loop is CASSRKAGDQETQYF. DNA of the CDR3: TGTGCCAGCAGCCGCAAAGCGGGGGACCAAGAGACCCAGTACTTC.

The genes are TRBV3-1 (or the pseudogene TRBV3-2) and TRBJ2-2; the match to TRBD2 covers 7 bases. There are 17 residues in the CDR3. CDR1 and CDR2 (germline): LGHDT, YNNKEL (reference sequence). With 1 base clipped from V and 5 bases from J, the junction kept 10 bases outside the gene matches. This chain's CDR3 is CASSQVRGGGPTGELFF. The CDR3 bases are TGTGCCAGCAGCCAAGTGAGGGGCGGGGGACCGACCGGGGAGCTGTTTTTT.

This chain uses TRBV7-2 with TRBJ1-5; no reliable D call. Trimming took off 1 base at V and 7 bases at J, with 5 bases between the two ends. The CDR3 is 12 amino acids. The germline gives CDR1 SGHTA, CDR2 FQGNSA. In nucleotides, the CDR3 is TGTGCCAGCAGCTTAGACCGACAGCCCCAGCATTTT. This translates into CASSLDRQPQHF.

The CDR3 reads CASSVGTAQETQYF. In DNA form, the CDR3 reads TGTGCCAGCAGCGTTGGGACGGCGCAAGAGACCCAGTACTTC. The chain links TRBV9 to TRBJ2-5; D is tentatively TRBD1 or TRBD2 (5 bases each). Germline V gene lookup returns CDR1 SGDLS and CDR2 YYNGEE. V was cut by 2 bases and J by 2 bases, with 10 bases left in between. The CDR3 covers 14 residues. Together with reference TRBV9 and TRBJ2-5, the CDR3 gives the full variable domain: DSGVTQTPKHLITATGQRVTLRCSPRSGDLSVYWYQQSLDQGLQFLIQYYNGEERAKGNILERFSAQQFPDLHSELNLSSLELGDSALYFCASSVGTAQETQYFGPGTRLLVL.

The CDR3 is CASSVNGDADTQYF. The CDR3 coding sequence is TGTGCCAGCAGCGTTAACGGGGATGCAGATACGCAGTATTTT. The chain has TRBV9 and TRBJ2-3, with D perhaps TRBD2 (5 bases). The CDR3 runs 14 residues. Germline CDR1 is SGDLS and CDR2 is YYNGEE. V was shortened by 2 bases and J by 4 bases, with 11 bases between the two germline ends.

CDR3 nucleotide sequence: TGTGCCAGCAGCTGGGACAGGGGGCTCGGGAATGAAAAACTGTTTTTT. Its translation is CASSWDRGLGNEKLFF. This sequence joins TRBV5-8 and TRBJ1-4; 12 nucleotides line up with TRBD1. V shed 3 bases and J 5 bases; nucleotides not matched to a gene: 5. Germline V gives CDR1 SGHTS, CDR2 YDEGEE. CDR3 length equals 16 residues. The full variable domain, in which reference TRBV5-8 and TRBJ1-4 provide the parts outside the CDR3, is EAGVTQSPTHLIKTRGQQATLRCSPISGHTSVYWYQQALGLGLQFLLWYDEGEERNRGNFPPRFSGRQFPNYSSELNVNALELEDSALYLCASSWDRGLGNEKLFFGSGTQLSVL.

The chain employs TRBV5-5 and TRBJ2-2; no firm D call. The CDR3 has 12 residues. Trimming stripped 0 bases from V and 6 bases from J, with 3 bases between. CDR1 and CDR2 (germline): SGHKS, YYEKEE (reference sequence). CDR3 sequence: CASSLAPGELFF. In DNA, the CDR3 is TGTGCCAGCAGCTTGGCCCCCGGGGAGCTGTTTTTT.

The rearrangement joins TRBV30 to TRBJ1-1; D unresolved. This CDR3 is built from 14 residues. The germline gives CDR1 GTSNPN, CDR2 SVGIG (reference sequence). V was pared by 2 bases and J by 3 bases, with 13 bases between. DNA for the CDR3: TGTGCCTGGAGTACCTCTCTGGGTGACACTGAAGCTTTCTTT. It translates to CAWSTSLGDTEAFF.